The T cell receptor beta chain described here comes from a study of T cells in Graves' hyperthyroidism and ophthalmopathy. There were TCR beta CDR3 regions amplified from RNA transcripts. The HTBI set primed first-round TCR CDR3 RT-PCR. From the multiplex PCR reads, TCRdb called clonotypes with MiXCR, one entry per CDR3 protein. The sample lists 450,000 to 700,000 distinct CDR3 sequences, 40% to 55% seen once, with about 8.3% in the top ten. Stable Graves' hyperthyroidism meant no ophthalmopathy progression within 18 months. Patients were excluded because of uncontrolled infection, other autoimmune disease, pregnancy or lactation. Germline lookup yields CDR1 SGHRS and CDR2 YFSETQ. V lost 0 bases, J lost 6 bases, and 5 bases stayed unmatched. CDR3 length equals 15 residues.

The V and J genes are TRBV5-1 and TRBJ1-2; TRBD1 agrees at 10 bases. The specimen was peripheral blood or thyroid tissue (not recorded which). The sequence was collected from a young woman with Graves' hyperthyroidism. CDR3: CASSLGGTGDDGYTF. The CDR3 nucleotides read TGCGCCAGCAGCTTGGGGGGGACAGGGGACGATGGCTACACCTTC.